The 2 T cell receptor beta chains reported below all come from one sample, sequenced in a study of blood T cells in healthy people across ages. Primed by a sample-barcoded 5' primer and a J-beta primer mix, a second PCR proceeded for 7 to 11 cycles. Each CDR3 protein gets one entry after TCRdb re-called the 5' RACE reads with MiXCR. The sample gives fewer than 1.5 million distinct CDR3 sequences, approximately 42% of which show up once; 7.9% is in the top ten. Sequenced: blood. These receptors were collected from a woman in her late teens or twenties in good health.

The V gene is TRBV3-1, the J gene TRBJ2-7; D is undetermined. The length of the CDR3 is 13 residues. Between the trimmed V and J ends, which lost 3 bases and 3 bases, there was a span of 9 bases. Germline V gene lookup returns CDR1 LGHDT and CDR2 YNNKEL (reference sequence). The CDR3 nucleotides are TGTGCCAGCAGCCATGGATGGTACTACGAGCAGTACTTC. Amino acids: CASSHGWYYEQYF.

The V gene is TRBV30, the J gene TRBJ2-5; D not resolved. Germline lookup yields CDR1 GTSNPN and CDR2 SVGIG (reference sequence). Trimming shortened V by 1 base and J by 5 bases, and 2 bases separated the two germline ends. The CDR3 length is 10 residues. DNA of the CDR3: TGTGCCTGGAGTGGGGAGACCCAGTACTTC. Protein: CAWSGETQYF.